This T cell receptor beta chain was captured by sequencing in a study of blood T cell repertoires in COVID-19. Study background: There were acute and convalescent COVID-19 samples, and they came from the United States, Italy and Spain. From T cells, B-cell-depleted T cells, or PBMCs came the material, which was cDNA or gDNA.

Methods used by the authors: Amplifying reference gene primers gave estimates of nucleated cell counts. Clones were sequenced by immunoSEQ multiplex PCR, and TCRdb holds only the in-frame ones, with some missing. That table is the source of V, J and clone size, and D and trimming were worked out from the DNA. The table records about 40,000 clones, about nine tenths of them present only once. The material sequenced was peripheral blood. This sequence originates from a human donor in a cohort sampled during active COVID-19.

CDR3 protein: CASSSRPPNYGYTF. The CDR3, as DNA: TGTGCCAGCAGTTCCAGGCCCCCTAACTATGGCTACACCTTC. The chain couples TRBV28 to TRBJ1-2; no clear D. CDR1 and CDR2 from the germline V gene are MDHEN and SYDVKM. The CDR3 contains 14 residues. Trimming removed 4 bases from V and 0 bases from J, with 9 bases in between.